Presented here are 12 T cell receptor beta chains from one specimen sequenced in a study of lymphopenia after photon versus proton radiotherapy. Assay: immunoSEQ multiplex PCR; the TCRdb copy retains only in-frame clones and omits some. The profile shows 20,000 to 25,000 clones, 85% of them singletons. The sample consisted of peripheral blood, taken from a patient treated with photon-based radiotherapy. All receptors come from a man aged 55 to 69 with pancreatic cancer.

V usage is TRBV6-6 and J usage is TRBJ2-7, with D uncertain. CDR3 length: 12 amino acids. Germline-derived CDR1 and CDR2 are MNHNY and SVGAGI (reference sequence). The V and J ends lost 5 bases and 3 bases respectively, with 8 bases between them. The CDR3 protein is CASSLTFYEQYF. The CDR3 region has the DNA TGTGCCAGCAGTCTGACATTCTACGAGCAGTACTTC.

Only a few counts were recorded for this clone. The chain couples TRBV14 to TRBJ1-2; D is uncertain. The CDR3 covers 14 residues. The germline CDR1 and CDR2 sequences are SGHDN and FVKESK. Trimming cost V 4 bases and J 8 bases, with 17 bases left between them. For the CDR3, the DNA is TGTGCCAGCAGCCGACAAGCAGTGGGATACGGCTACACCTTC. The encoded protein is CASSRQAVGYGYTF.

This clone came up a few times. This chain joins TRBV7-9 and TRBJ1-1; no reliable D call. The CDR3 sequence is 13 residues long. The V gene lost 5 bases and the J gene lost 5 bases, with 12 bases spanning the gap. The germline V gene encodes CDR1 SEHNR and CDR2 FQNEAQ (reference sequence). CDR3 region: CASSPSVGTEAFF. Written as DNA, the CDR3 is TGTGCCAGCAGCCCCTCGGTAGGTACTGAAGCTTTCTTT.

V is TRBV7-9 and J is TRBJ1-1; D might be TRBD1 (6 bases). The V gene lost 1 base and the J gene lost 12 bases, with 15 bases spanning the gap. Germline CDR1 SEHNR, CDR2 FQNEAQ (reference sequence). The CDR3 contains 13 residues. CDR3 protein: CASSLVQGGKTFF. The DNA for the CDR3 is TGTGCCAGCAGCTTAGTACAGGGTGGGAAGACTTTCTTT.

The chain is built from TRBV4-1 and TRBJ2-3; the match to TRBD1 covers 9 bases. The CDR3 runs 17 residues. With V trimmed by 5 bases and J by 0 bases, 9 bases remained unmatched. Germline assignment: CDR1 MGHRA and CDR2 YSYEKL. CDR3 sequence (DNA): TGCGCCAGCAGCGATCGAGGGACAGGGACTAGCACAGATACGCAGTATTTT. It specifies CASSDRGTGTSTDTQYF.

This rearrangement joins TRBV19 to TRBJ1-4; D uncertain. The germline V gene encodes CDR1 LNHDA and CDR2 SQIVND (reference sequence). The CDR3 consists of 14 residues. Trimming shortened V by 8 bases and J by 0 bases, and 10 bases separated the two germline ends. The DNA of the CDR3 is TGTGCCAGTCATTTGGGAGCAACTAATGAAAAACTGTTTTTT. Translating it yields CASHLGATNEKLFF.

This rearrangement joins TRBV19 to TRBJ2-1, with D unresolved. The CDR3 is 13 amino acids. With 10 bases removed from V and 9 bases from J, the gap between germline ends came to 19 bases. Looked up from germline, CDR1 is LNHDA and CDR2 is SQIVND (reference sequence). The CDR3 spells CATLGFIDGEQFF. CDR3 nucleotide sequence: TGTGCCACCCTCGGCTTCATCGACGGTGAGCAGTTCTTC. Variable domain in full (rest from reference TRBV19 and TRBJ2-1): DGGITQSPKYLFRKEGQNVTLSCEQNLNHDAMYWYRQDPGQGLRLIYYSQIVNDFQKGDIAEGYSVSREKKESFPLTVTSAQKNPTAFYLCATLGFIDGEQFFGPGTRLTVL.

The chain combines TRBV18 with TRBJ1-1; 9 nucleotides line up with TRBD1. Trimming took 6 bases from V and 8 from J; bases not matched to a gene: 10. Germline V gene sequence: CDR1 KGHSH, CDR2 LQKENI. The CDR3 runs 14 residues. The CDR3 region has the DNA TGTGCCAGCTCCCAGTCAAGGACAGGGGAAGAAGCTTTCTTT. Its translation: CASSQSRTGEEAFF.

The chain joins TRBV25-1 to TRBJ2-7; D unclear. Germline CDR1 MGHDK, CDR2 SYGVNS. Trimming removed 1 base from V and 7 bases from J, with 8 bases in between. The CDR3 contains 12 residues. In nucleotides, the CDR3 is TGTGCCAGCAGTGAATCTGAATTGGAGCAGTACTTC. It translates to CASSESELEQYF.

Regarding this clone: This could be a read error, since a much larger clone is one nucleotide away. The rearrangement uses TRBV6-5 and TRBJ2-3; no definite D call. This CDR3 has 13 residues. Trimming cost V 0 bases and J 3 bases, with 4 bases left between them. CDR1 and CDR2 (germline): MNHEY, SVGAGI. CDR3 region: CASSYSGTDTQYF. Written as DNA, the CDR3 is TGTGCCAGCAGTTACTCGGGGACAGATACGCAGTATTTT.

The CDR3 spells CASSQVAPSTDTQYF. CDR3 bases: TGCGCCAGCAGCCAAGTGGCCCCTAGCACAGATACGCAGTATTTT. This chain joins TRBV4-3 and TRBJ2-3; D remains unclear. The V gene's germline CDR1 is LGHNA and CDR2 YSLEER. The CDR3 length is 15 residues. Deletions cut 1 base from V and 0 bases from J, with 8 bases between.

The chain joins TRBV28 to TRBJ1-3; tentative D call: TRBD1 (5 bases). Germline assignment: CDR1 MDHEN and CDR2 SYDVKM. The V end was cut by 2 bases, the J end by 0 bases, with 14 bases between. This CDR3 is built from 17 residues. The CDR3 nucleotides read TGTGCCAGCAGTTTAGGGTCAAGGGGAGGCTCTGGAAACACCATATATTTT. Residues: CASSLGSRGGSGNTIYF. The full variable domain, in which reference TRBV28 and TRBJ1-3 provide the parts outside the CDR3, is DVKVTQSSRYLVKRTGEKVFLECVQDMDHENMFWYRQDPGLGLRLIYFSYDVKMKEKGDIPEGYSVSREKKERFSLILESASTNQTSMYLCASSLGSRGGSGNTIYFGEGSWLTVV.